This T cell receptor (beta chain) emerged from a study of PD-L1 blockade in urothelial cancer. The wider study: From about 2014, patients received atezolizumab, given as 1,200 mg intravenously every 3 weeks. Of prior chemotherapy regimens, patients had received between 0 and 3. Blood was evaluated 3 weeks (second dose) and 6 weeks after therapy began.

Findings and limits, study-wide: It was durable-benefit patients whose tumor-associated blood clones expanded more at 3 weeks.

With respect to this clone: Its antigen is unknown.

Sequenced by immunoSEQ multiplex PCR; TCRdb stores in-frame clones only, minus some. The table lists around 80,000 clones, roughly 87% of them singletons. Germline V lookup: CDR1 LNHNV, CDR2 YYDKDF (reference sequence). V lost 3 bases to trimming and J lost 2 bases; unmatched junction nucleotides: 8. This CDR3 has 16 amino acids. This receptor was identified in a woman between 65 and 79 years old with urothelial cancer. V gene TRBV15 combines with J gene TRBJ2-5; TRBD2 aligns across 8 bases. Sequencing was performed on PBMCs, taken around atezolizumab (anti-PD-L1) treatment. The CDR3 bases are TGTGCCACCAGCAGGGGGTTAGCGGGACCGCAAGAGACCCAGTACTTC. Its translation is CATSRGLAGPQETQYF. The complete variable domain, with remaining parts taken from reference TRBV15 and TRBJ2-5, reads DAMVIQNPRYQVTQFGKPVTLSCSQTLNHNVMYWYQQKSSQAPKLLFHYYDKDFNNEADTPDNFQSRRPNTSFCFLDIRSPGLGDTAMYLCATSRGLAGPQETQYFGPGTRLLVL.